This T cell receptor beta chain was profiled in a study of regulatory T cells in long-lasting Graves disease. This clonotype was observed at least ten times. Its antigen is unidentified. CDR1 SEHNR and CDR2 FQNEAQ come from the germline V gene (reference sequence). The CDR3 length is 17 residues. Trimming shortened V by 0 bases and J by 0 bases, and 12 bases separated the two germline ends. Construction of TCR beta libraries relied on iRepertoire HTBI primers and on Arm-PCR targeting CDR3 regions. TCRdb re-called the multiplex PCR reads with MiXCR, one entry per CDR3 protein. The sample consists of roughly 500,000 distinct CDR3 sequences, 13% to 15% of them appearing once. Whole-study findings and limits: Persistent Graves' cases showed lower TCR diversity than newly diagnosed cases.

Sample time point: newly diagnosed GD, antithyroid drugs for less than 3 months. Generation of the TCR library employed RNA extracted from PBMCs. Another study also made use of these data, one on T cells in Graves' hyperthyroidism and ophthalmopathy. As that report states: Each diagnosis was grounded in clinical symptoms, serum thyroxine and TRAb, thyroid ultrasound, and orbital computed tomography. HTBI primers were used for first-round RT-PCR of the TCR CDR3.

The receptor was isolated from a woman aged 50 to 65 with Graves disease. The chain links TRBV7-9 to TRBJ2-1; D may match TRBD1 or TRBD2 (5 bases each). Sample: peripheral blood mononuclear cells (PBMCs), taken at new diagnosis, from a patient treated with antithyroid drugs. DNA for the CDR3: TGTGCCAGCAGCTTAGCGGCGGCAGGGAGCTCCTACAATGAGCAGTTCTTC. Its protein product is CASSLAAAGSSYNEQFF.